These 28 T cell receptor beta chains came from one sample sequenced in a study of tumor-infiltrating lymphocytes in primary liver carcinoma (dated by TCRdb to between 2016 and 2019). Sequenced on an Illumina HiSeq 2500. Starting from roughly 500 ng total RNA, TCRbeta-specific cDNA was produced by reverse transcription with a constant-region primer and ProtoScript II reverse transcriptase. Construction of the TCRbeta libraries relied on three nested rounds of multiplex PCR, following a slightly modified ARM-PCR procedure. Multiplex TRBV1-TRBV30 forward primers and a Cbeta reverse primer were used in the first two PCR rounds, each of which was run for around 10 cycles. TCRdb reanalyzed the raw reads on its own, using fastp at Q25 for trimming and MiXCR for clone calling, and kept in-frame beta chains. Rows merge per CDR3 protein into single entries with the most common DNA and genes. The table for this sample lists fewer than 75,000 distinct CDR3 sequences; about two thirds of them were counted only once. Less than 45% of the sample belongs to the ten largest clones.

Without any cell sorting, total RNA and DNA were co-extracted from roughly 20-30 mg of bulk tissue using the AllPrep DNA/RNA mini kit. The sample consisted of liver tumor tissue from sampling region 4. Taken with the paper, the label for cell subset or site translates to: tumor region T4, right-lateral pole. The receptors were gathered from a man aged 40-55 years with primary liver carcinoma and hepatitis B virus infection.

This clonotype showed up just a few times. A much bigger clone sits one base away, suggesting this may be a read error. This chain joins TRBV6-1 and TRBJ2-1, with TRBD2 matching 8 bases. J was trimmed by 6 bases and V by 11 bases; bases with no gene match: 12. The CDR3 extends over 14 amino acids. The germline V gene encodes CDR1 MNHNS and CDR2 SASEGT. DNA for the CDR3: TGTGCCCGCTGGTCCGGGAGGGCCATCAATGAGCAGTTCTTC. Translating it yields CARWSGRAINEQFF.

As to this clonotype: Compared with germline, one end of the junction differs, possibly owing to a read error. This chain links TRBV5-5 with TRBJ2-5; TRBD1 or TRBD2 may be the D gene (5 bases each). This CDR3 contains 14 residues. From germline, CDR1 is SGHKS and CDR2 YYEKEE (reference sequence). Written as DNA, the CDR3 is TGTGCCAGCACCTGGTGGGGGTGTGGAGAGATCCAGTACTTC. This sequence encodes CASTWWGCGEIQYF.

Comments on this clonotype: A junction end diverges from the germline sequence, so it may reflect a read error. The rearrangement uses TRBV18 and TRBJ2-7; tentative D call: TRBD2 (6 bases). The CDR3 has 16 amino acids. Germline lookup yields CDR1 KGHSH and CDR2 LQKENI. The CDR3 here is CTSSPTGGTSPYEQYF. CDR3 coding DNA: TGTACCAGCTCACCAACCGGAGGCACTAGCCCCTACGAGCAGTACTTC.

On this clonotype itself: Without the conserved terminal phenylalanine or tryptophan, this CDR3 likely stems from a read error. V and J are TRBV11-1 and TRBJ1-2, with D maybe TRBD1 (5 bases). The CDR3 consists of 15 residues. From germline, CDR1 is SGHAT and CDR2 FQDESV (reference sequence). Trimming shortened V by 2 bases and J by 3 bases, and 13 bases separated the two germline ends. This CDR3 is CASSLSQGNDYGYTY. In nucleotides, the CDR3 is TGTGCCAGCAGCTTATCTCAGGGCAACGACTATGGCTACACCTAC.

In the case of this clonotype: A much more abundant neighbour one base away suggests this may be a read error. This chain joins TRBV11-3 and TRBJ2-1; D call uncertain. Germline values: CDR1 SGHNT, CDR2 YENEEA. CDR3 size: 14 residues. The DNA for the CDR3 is TGTGTCAGCAACTTAGGCGTCTCGAACGATGAGCAGTTCTTC. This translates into CVSNLGVSNDEQFF.

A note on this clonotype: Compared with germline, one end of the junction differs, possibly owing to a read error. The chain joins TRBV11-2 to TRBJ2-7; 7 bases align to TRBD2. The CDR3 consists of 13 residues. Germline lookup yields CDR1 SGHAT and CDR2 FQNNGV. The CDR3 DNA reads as TGTCCCAGCAGCTTAGCGGGTACCTACGAGCAATACTTC. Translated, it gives CPSSLAGTYEQYF.

CDR3 sequence reads: CASSRNPGANVLTF. The CDR3 bases are TGTGCCAGCAGCAGGAACCCTGGGGCCAACGTCCTGACTTTC. The chain has TRBV11-1 and TRBJ2-6, with D unclear. CDR1 and CDR2 (germline): SGHAT, FQDESV (reference sequence). The length of the CDR3 is 14 residues. The V end lost 5 bases, the J end lost 2 bases, and 7 bases lay between the germline ends.

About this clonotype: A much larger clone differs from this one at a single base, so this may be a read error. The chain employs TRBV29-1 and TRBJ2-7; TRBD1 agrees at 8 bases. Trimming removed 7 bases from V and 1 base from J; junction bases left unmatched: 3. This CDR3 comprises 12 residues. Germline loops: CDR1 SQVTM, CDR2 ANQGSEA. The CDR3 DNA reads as TGCAGCGCCCGGGACAGGTCCTACGAGCAGTACTTC. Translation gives CSARDRSYEQYF.

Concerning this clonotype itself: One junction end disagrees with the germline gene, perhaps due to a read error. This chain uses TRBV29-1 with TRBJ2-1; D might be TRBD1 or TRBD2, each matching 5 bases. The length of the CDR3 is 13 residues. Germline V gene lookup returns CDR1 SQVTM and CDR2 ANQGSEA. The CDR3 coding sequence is TGCAACGTTGGACTGCTAAGAGGGGATGAGCAGTTCTTC. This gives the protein CNVGLLRGDEQFF.

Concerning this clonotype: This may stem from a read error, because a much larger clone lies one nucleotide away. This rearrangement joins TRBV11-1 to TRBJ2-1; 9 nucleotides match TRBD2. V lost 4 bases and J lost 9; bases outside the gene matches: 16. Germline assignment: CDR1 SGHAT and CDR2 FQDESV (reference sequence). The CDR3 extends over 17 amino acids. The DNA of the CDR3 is TGTGCCAGCAGCTCCCCTCATGGCGGGAGGGTCTTTAGTGAGCAGTTCTTC. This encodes CASSSPHGGRVFSEQFF.

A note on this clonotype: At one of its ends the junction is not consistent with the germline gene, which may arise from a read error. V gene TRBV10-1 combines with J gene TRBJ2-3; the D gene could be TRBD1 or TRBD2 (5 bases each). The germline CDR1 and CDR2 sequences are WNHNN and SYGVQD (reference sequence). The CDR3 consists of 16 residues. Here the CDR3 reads CASGEGKSSSTDTQYF. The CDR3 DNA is TGCGCCAGCGGTGAGGGGAAGAGCTCTAGCACAGATACTCAGTATTTT.

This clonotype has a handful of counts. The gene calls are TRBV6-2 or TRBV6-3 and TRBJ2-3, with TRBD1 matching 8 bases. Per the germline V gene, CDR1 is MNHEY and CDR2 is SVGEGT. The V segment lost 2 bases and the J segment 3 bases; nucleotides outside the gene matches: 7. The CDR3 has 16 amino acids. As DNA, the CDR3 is TGTGCCAGCAGTTACGGGGACAGGAGTTGGACAGATACGCAGTATTTT. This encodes CASSYGDRSWTDTQYF.

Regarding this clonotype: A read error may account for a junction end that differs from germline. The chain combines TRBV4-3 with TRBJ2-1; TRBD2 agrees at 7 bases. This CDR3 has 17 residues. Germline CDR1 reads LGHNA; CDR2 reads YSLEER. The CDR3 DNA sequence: TGCGCCAGCAGCCAAGTACATCAGCGGGACCCCTACAATGAGCGGTTCTTC. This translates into CASSQVHQRDPYNERFF.

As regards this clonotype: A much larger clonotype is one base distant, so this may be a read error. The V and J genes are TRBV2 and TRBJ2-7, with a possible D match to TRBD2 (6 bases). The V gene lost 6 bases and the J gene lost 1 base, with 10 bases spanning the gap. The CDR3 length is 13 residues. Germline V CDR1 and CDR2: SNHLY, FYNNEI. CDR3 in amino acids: CASRRGESYEQYF. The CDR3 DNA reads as TGTGCCAGCAGGCGGGGAGAATCCTACGAGCAGTACTTC.

CDR3 sequence: CACSYSDTEAFF. The DNA for the CDR3 is TGTGCTTGCAGTTACTCGGACACTGAAGCTTTCTTT. The J gene is TRBJ1-1, the V gene TRBV6-6; D is uncertain. The CDR3 consists of 12 residues. Germline V gene lookup returns CDR1 MNHNY and CDR2 SVGAGI (reference sequence).

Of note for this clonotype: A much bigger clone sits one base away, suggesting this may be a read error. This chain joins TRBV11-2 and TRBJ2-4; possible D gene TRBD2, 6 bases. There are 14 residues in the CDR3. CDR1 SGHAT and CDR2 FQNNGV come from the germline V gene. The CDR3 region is CAISLAGPKNIQYF. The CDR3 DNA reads TGTGCCATCAGCTTGGCGGGACCGAAAAACATTCAGTACTTC.

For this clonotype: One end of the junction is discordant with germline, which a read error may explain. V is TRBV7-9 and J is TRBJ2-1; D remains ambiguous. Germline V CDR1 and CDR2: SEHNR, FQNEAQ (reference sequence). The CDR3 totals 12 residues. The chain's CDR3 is CTSSLNNQEQFF. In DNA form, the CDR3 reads TGTACCAGCAGCTTAAATAACCAAGAGCAGTTCTTC.

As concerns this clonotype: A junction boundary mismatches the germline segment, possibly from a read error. The CDR3 DNA reads as TGTGCCAGGAGCTTTGACGCTACATATGAGCAGTTCTTC. This encodes CARSFDATYEQFF. The chain combines TRBV11-2 with TRBJ2-1; D ambiguous. The CDR3 has 13 amino acids. Looked up from germline, CDR1 is SGHAT and CDR2 is FQNNGV.

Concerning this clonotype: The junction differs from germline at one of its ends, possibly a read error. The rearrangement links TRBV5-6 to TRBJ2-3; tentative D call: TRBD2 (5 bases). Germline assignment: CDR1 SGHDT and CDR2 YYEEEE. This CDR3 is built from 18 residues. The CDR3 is CASSLARDPGRSTDTRYF. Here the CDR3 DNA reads TGTGCCAGCAGCTTGGCTAGGGATCCGGGAAGAAGCACAGATACGCGGTATTTT.

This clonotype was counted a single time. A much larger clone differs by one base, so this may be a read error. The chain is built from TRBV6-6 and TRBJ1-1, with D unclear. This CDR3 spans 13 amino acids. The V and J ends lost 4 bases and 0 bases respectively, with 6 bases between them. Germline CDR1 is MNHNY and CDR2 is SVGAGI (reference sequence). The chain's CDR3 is CASSFQVNTEAFF. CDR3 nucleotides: TGTGCCAGCAGTTTCCAGGTGAACACTGAAGCTTTCTTT.

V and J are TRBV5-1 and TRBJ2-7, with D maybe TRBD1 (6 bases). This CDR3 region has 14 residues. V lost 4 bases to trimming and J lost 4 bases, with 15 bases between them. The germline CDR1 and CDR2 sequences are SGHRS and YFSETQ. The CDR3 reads CASSPFDGTYEQYF. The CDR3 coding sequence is TGCGCCAGCAGCCCCTTCGACGGGACATACGAGCAGTACTTC.

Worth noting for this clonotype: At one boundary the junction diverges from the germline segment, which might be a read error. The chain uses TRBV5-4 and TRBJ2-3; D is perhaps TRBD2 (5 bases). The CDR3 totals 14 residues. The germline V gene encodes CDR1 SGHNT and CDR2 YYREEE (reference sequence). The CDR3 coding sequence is TGTGTCAGCAGCGGACCGACCGTCCCAGATACGCAATATTTT. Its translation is CVSSGPTVPDTQYF.

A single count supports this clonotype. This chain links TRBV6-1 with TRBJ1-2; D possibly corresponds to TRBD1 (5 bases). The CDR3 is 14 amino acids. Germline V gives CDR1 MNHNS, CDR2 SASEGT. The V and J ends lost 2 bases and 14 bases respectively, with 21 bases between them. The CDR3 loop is CASSELGQGGTETF. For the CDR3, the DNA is TGTGCCAGCAGTGAATTGGGGCAGGGAGGCACCGAGACCTTC.

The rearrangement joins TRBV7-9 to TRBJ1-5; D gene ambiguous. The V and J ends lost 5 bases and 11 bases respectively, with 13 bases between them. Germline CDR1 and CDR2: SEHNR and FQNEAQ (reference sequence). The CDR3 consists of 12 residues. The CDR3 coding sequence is TGTGCCAGCAGCACACATTTTGAGTCCCAGCATTTT. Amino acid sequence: CASSTHFESQHF.

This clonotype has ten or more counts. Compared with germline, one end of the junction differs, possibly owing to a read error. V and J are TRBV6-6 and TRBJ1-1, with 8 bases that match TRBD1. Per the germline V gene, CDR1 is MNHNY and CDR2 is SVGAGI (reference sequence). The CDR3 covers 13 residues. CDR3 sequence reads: CASTTGGTTDAFF. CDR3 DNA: TGTGCCAGCACCACAGGGGGGACTACTGATGCTTTCTTT.

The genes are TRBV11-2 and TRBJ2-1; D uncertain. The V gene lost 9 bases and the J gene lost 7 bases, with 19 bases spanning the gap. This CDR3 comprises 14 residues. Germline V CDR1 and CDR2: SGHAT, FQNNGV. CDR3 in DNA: TGTGCCAGTAACTCCGCTGCAGGCGGTAATGAGCAGTTCTTC. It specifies CASNSAAGGNEQFF.

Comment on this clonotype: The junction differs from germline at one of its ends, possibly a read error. In nucleotides, the CDR3 is TGTGCCAGCAGCTCCGATACAGGGGTGACCGGGGAGCTGGTTTTT. It is translated as CASSSDTGVTGELVF. V is TRBV5-6 and J is TRBJ2-2, with 7 bases identical to TRBD1. Germline-derived CDR1 and CDR2 are SGHDT and YYEEEE. This CDR3 has 15 amino acids.

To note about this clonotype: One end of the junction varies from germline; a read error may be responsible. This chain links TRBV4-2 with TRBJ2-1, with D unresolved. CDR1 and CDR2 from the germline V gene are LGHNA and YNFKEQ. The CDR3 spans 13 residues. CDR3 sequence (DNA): TGTGCCAACAGCCAAGCCCCGGTGAATGATCACTTCTTC. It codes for CANSQAPVNDHFF.